This T cell receptor (beta chain) was sequenced during a study of OX40 agonist ivuxolimab in advanced cancers. Study details: There were three patients with partial responses, one having hepatocellular carcinoma and two cutaneous melanoma.

Whole-study findings and limits: Within 6 weeks, CD4+ and CD8+ blood T cells expanded clonally at 0.1 to 3.0 mg/kg.

In the case of this clone: Antigen specificity is unknown.

Germline V gene data show CDR1 as SGHNT and CDR2 as YYREEE (reference sequence). The CDR3 has 14 amino acids. V was cut by 0 bases and J by 2 bases, with 8 bases left in between. Some clones are missing from TCRdb's copy, which holds only in-frame ones; the method was immunoSEQ multiplex PCR. The sample lists about 35,000 clones, approximately 80% occurring once. Sampling of blood occurred at baseline, cycle 4 day 1, and cycle 7 day 1. This specimen consisted of CD4+ or CD8+ T cells sorted from blood, obtained in a trial of the OX40 agonist ivuxolimab. The chain joins TRBV5-4 to TRBJ2-5; D possibly corresponds to TRBD1 (5 bases). The origin of this receptor is an adult with an advanced solid tumor such as melanoma, head and neck, liver or kidney cancer. The DNA of the CDR3 is TGTGCCAGCAGCTTGGGGTCAGGGCAAGAGACCCAGTACTTC. It translates to CASSLGSGQETQYF.